The clone carrying this T cell receptor (beta chain) appeared once. This specimen belongs to a study of blood T cell repertoires in COVID-19. The wider study: Acute and convalescent COVID-19 samples came from the United States, Italy and Spain. T cells, B-cell-depleted T cells, or PBMCs provided the cDNA or gDNA that served as material.

As handled by the study authors: Quantification of nucleated cells was approximated via reference gene primer amplification. Measured with immunoSEQ multiplex PCR; TCRdb has only the in-frame clones, and not every one. That table furnishes V, J and clone size, whereas the DNA furnished D and trimming. The data show some 400,000 clones, with around 87% seen just once and over 2% held by the top ten. Seattle's enrolled individuals joined amid active infection and were then monitored longitudinally. Per the germline V gene, CDR1 is KGHSH and CDR2 is LQKENI. The V end lost 3 bases, the J end lost 4 bases, and 8 bases lay between the germline ends. This CDR3 region has 13 residues.

The clonotype comes from a woman aged 55-69 years with COVID-19, enrolled during active disease. Sequenced: peripheral blood. The genes are TRBV18 and TRBJ2-3, with D uncertain. As DNA, the CDR3 is TGTGCCAGCTCACCCCAGTATCCAGATACGCAGTATTTT. Its translation: CASSPQYPDTQYF. Variable domain in full (rest from reference TRBV18 and TRBJ2-3): NAGVMQNPRHLVRRRGQEARLRCSPMKGHSHVYWYRQLPEEGLKFMVYLQKENIIDESGMPKERFSAEFPKEGPSILRIQQVVRGDSAAYFCASSPQYPDTQYFGPGTRLTVL.